In its sample, the clone carrying this T cell receptor (beta chain) was seen many times. The target antigen is unknown. TCRdb called the 5' RACE reads again in MiXCR, with one record for every CDR3 protein. The sample consists of some 8,700 distinct CDR3 sequences, approximately 5.3% of them appearing once. This entry is derived from a study of spatial heterogeneity in lung cancer. Study-wide points: Mutation tallies in tumors tracked expanded intratumoral alpha and beta TCR counts.

The time point: sample taken at primary tumor resection. In each case, whole RNA from tumor, nontumor lung or frozen PBMC was sequenced unsorted. This CDR3 is built from 14 residues. V was clipped by 8 bases and J by 1 base; unmatched bases: 4. Germline lookup yields CDR1 MNHEY and CDR2 SMNVEV (reference sequence). Source: lung tumor tissue, taken at surgery. The V call is TRBV27, the J call TRBJ1-5, with 8 bases lining up with TRBD1. The TCR was taken from a male donor with early-stage non-small cell lung cancer. CDR3 bases: TGTGCCAGCGGCCGGGACAGGAGCAATCAGCCCCAGCATTTT. As protein: CASGRDRSNQPQHF.